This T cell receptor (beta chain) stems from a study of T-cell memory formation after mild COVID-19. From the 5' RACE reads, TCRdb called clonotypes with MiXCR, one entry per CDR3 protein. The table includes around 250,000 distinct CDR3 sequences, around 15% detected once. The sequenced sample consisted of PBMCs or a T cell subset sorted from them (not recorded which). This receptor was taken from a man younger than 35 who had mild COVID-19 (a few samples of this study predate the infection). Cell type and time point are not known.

The CDR3 here is CASSYPGQPLFF. CDR3 bases: TGTGCCAGCAGTTACCCTGGACAGCCGTTGTTTTTT. The chain recombines TRBV6-5 with TRBJ1-4; perhaps TRBD1 as D (6 bases). The CDR3 runs to 12 residues. Germline values: CDR1 MNHEY, CDR2 SVGAGI. V lost 2 bases and J 15 bases, leaving 13 bases between the germline ends.